The clone carrying this T cell receptor (beta chain) was observed a handful of times. The data belong to a study of CD8+CD57+ T cells in acquired aplastic anemia. As for the study in general: Yields of DNA that came from sorted CD4+ and CD8+ cells averaged about 2.9 ug.

Profiles of TCR beta VDJ and CDR3 were generated from a genomic DNA template. In TCRdb, the reads were re-called with MiXCR into one record per CDR3 protein. The table has more than 150,000 distinct CDR3 sequences, around half seen once. This CDR3 is 13 amino acids long. The germline V gene has CDR1 MDHEN and CDR2 SYDVKM. V was cut by 2 bases and J by 4 bases, with 8 bases left in between. J is TRBJ1-2 and V is TRBV28, with D unclear. Sample: sorted CD4+, CD8+, or CD8+CD57+ T cells (not recorded which) from PBMCs. This clonotype was obtained from a human donor in good health. CDR3 DNA: TGTGCCAGCAGTTTACCCAGATTCTATGGCTACACCTTC. Translated, it gives CASSLPRFYGYTF.